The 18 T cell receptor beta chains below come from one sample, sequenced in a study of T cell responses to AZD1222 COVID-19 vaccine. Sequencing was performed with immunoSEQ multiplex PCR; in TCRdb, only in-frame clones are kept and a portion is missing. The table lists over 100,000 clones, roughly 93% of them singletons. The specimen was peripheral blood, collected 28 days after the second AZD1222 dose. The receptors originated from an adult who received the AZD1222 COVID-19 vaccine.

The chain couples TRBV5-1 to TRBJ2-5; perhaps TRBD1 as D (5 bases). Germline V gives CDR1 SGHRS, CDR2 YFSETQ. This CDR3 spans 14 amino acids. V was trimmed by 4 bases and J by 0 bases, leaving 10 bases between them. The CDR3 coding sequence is TGCGCCAGCAGCCTGACAGCGCACCAAGAGACCCAGTACTTC. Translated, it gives CASSLTAHQETQYF.

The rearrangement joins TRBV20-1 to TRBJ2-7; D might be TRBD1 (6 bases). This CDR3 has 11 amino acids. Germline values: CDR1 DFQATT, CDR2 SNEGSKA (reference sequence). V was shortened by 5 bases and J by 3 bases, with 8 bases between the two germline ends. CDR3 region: CSARDNYEQYF. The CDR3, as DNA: TGCAGTGCTCGGGACAACTACGAGCAGTACTTC.

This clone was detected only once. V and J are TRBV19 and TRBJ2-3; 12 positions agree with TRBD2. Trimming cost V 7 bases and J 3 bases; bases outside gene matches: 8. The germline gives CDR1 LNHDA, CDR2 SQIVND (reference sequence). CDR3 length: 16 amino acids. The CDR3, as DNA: TGTGCCAGTAATCTAGCGGGAGGGCGTGAAACAGATACGCAGTATTTT. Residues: CASNLAGGRETDTQYF.

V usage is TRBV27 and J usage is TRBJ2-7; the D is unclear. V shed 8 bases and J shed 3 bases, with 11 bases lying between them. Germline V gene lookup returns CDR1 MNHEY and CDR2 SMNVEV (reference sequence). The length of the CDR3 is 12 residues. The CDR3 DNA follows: TGTGCCAGCGGACGGACCAGCTACGAGCAGTACTTC. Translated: CASGRTSYEQYF.

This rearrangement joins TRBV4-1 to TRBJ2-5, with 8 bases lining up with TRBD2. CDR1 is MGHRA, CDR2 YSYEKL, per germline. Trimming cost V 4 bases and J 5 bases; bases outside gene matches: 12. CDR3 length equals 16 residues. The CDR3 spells CASSPPEREIVETQYF. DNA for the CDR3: TGCGCCAGCAGCCCACCCGAGCGGGAGATTGTGGAGACCCAGTACTTC.

CDR3 in amino acids: CASSQDPTRGNEQFF. DNA for the CDR3: TGTGCCAGCAGCCAAGATCCCACCAGGGGGAATGAGCAGTTCTTC. This chain links TRBV3-1 (or the pseudogene TRBV3-2) with TRBJ2-1, with TRBD1 matching over 7 bases. Germline CDR1 and CDR2: LGHDT and YNNKEL (reference sequence). The CDR3 consists of 15 residues. The V gene end was trimmed by 0 bases and the J gene end by 7 bases; junction bases not matched to a gene: 6.

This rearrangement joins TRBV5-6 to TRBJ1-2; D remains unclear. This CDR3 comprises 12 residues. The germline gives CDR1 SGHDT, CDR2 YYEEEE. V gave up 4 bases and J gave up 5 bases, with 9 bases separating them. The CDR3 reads CASSIREYGYTF. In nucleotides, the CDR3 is TGTGCCAGCAGCATTCGGGAGTATGGCTACACCTTC.

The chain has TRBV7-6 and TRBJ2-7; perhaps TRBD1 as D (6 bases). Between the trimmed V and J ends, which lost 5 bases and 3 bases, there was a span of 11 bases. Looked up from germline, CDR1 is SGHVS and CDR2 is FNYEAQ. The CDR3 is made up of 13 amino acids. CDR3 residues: CASSTGQSYEQYF. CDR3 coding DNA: TGTGCCAGCAGCACGGGACAAAGCTACGAGCAGTACTTC. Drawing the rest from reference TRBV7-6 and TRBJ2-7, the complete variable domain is GAGVSQSPRYKVTKRGQDVALRCDPISGHVSLYWYRQALGQGPEFLTYFNYEAQQDKSGLPNDRFSAERPEGSISTLTIQRTEQRDSAMYRCASSTGQSYEQYFGPGTRLTVT.

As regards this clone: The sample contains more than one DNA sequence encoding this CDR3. The CDR3 DNA reads as TGTGCCAGCTCACCCGACAGGGTCAATCAGCCCCAGCATTTT. Protein sequence: CASSPDRVNQPQHF. The V call is TRBV18, the J call TRBJ1-5; TRBD1 matches 7 bases. CDR3 length: 14 residues. V lost 3 bases and J lost 3; bases outside the gene matches: 2. Germline V gene sequence: CDR1 KGHSH, CDR2 LQKENI.

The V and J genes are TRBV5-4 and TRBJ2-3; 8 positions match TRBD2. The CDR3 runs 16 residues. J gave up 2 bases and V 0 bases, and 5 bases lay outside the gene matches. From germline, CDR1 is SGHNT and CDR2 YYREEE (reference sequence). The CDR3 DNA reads TGTGCCAGCAGCTTGGCGAGCGGGAGAGTCACAGATACGCAGTATTTT. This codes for CASSLASGRVTDTQYF.

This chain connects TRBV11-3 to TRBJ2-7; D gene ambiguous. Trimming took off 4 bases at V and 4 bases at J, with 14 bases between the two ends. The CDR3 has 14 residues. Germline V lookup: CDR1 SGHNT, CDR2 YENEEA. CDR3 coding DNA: TGTGCCAGCAGCTCCAGGAAGACTGGATACGAGCAGTACTTC. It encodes CASSSRKTGYEQYF.

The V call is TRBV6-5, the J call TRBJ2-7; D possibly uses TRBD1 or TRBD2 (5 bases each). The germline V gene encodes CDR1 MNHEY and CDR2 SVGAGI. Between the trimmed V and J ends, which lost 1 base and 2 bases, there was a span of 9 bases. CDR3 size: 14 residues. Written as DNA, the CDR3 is TGTGCCAGCAGTTACTTGAGGGGTCCCTACGAGCAGTACTTC. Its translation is CASSYLRGPYEQYF.

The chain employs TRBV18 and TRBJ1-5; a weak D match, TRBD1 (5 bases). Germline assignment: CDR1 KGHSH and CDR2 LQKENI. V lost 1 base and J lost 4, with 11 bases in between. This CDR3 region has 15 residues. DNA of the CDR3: TGTGCCAGCTCACCACAGTATGACAGAAATCAGCCCCAGCATTTT. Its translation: CASSPQYDRNQPQHF. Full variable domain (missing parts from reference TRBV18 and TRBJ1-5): NAGVMQNPRHLVRRRGQEARLRCSPMKGHSHVYWYRQLPEEGLKFMVYLQKENIIDESGMPKERFSAEFPKEGPSILRIQQVVRGDSAAYFCASSPQYDRNQPQHFGDGTRLSIL.

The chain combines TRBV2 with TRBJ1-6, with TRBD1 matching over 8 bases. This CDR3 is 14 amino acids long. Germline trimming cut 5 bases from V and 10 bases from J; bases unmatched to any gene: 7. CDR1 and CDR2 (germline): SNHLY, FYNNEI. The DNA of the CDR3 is TGTGCCAGCAGTCGGACAGGGCGGCAATCACCCCTCCACTTT. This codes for CASSRTGRQSPLHF.

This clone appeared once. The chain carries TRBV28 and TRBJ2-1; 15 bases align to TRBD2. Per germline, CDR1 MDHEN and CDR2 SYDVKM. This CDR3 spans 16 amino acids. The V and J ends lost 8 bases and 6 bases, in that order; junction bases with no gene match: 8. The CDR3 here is CASDGLAGGASNEQFF. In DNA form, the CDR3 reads TGTGCCAGCGATGGACTAGCGGGAGGGGCGTCCAATGAGCAGTTCTTC.

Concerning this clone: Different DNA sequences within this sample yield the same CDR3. The CDR3 here is CASSQTGGETQYF. The CDR3 nucleotides are TGTGCCAGTAGTCAAACGGGAGGGGAGACCCAGTACTTC. The chain carries TRBV19 and TRBJ2-5, with 8 bases matching TRBD2. Germline V lookup: CDR1 LNHDA, CDR2 SQIVND (reference sequence). CDR3 length: 13 residues. V gave up 5 bases and J gave up 5 bases; unmatched junction bases: 4.

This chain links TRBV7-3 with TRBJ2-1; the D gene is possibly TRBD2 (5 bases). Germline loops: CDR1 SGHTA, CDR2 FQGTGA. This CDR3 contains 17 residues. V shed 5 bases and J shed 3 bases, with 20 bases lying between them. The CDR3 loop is CASSHIVAFDYYNEQFF. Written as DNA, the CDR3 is TGTGCCAGCAGCCATATAGTCGCCTTTGACTACTACAATGAGCAGTTCTTC.

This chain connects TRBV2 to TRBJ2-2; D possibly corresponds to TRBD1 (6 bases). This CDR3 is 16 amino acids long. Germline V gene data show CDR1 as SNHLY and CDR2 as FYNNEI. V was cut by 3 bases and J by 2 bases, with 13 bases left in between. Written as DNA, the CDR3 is TGTGCCAGCAGTGATTTTGGGACACCTAACACCGGGGAGCTGTTTTTT. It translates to CASSDFGTPNTGELFF.